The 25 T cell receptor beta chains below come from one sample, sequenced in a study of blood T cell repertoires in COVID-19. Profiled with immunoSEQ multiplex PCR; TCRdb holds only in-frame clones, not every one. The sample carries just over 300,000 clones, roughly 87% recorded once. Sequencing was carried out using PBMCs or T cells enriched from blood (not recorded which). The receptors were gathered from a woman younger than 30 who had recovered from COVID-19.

The CDR3 protein is CASSPTQGGNTEAFF. For the CDR3, the DNA is TGTGCCAGTAGCCCGACACAGGGGGGAAACACTGAAGCTTTCTTT. The chain employs TRBV19 and TRBJ1-1, with 8 bases fitting TRBD1. This CDR3 has 15 amino acids. V lost 6 bases to trimming and J lost 2 bases; unmatched junction nucleotides: 8. Germline lookup yields CDR1 LNHDA and CDR2 SQIVND (reference sequence).

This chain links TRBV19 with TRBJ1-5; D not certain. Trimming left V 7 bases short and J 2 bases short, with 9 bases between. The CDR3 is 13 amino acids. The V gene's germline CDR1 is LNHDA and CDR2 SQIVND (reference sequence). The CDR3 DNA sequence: TGTGCCAGTACTGGGCCGGGCAATCAGCCCCAGCATTTT. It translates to CASTGPGNQPQHF.

CDR3 DNA sequence: TGTGCCAGCAGTAGGGACAACATGAACACCGGGGAGCTGTTTTTT. It translates to CASSRDNMNTGELFF. This sequence joins TRBV6-5 and TRBJ2-2, with D possibly matching TRBD1 (6 bases). The CDR3 is 15 amino acids. V gave up 5 bases and J gave up 1 base, with 11 bases separating them. Germline CDR1 and CDR2: MNHEY and SVGAGI.

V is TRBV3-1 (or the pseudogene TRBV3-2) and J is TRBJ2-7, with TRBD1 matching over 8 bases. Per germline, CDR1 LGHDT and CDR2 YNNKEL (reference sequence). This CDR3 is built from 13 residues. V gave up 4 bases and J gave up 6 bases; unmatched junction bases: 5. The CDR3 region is CASSPDRVSEQYF. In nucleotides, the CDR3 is TGTGCCAGCAGCCCGGACAGGGTTTCCGAGCAGTACTTC.

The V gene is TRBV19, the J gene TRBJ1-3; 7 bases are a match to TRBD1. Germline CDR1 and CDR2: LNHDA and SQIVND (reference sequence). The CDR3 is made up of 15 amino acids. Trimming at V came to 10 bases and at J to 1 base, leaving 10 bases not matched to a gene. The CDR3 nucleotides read TGTGCCACTAAGACAGGGCTAAGATCTGGAAACACCATATATTTT. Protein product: CATKTGLRSGNTIYF.

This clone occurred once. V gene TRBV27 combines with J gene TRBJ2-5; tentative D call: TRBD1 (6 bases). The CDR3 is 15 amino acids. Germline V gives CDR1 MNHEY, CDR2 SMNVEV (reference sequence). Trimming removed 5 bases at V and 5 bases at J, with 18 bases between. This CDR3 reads CASSSGGRGEETQYF. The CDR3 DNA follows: TGTGCCAGCAGTAGCGGTGGCAGGGGTGAGGAGACCCAGTACTTC.

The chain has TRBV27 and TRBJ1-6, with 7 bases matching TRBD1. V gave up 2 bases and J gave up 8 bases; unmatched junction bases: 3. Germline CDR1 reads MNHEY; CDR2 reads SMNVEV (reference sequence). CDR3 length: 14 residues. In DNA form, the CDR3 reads TGTGCCAGCAGTTTAGACAGGGTCGATTCACCCCTCCACTTT. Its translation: CASSLDRVDSPLHF.

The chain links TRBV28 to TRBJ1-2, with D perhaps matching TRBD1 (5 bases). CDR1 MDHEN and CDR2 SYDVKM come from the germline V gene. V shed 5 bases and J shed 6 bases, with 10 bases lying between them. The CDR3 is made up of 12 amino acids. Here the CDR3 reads CASSVPGDGYTF. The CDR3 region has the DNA TGTGCCAGCAGTGTCCCGGGGGATGGCTACACCTTC.

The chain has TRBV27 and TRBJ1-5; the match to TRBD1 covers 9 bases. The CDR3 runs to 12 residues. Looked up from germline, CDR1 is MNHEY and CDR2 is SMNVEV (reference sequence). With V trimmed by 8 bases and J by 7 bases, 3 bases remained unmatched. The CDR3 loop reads CASGQGRQPQHF. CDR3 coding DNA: TGTGCCAGCGGACAGGGGCGCCAGCCCCAGCATTTT.

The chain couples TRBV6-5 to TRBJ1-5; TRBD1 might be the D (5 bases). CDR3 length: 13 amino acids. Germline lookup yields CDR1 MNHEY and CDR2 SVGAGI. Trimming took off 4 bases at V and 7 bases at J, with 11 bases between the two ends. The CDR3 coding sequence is TGTGCCAGCAGTTCACAGGTCGGGCAGCCCCAGCATTTT. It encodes CASSSQVGQPQHF.

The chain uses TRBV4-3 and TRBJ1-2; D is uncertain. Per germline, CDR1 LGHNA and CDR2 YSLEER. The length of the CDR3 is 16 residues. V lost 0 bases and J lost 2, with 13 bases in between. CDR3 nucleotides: TGCGCCAGCAGCCAAGATCTCAGGAAAACAAACTATGGCTACACCTTC. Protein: CASSQDLRKTNYGYTF.

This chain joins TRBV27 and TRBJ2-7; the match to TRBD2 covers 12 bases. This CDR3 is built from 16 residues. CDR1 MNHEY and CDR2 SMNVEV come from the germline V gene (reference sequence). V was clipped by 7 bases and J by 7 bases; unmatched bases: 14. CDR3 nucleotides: TGTGCCAGCAACCCGGTTCTAGCGGGAGGGGTTCGGGAGCAGTACTTC. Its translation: CASNPVLAGGVREQYF.

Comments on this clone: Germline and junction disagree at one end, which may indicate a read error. This CDR3 is CASSPYPGVFANF. For the CDR3, the DNA is TGTGCCAGCAGCCCCTACCCGGGAGTGTTCGCGAACTTT. This sequence joins TRBV6-2 or TRBV6-3 and TRBJ1-6, with no clear D. Germline assignment: CDR1 MNHEY and CDR2 SVGEGT. The CDR3 is 13 residues long.

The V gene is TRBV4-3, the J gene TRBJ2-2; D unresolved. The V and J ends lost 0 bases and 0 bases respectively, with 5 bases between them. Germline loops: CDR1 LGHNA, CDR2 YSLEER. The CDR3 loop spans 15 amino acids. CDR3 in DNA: TGCGCCAGCAGCCAAGATACTCCGAACACCGGGGAGCTGTTTTTT. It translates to CASSQDTPNTGELFF.

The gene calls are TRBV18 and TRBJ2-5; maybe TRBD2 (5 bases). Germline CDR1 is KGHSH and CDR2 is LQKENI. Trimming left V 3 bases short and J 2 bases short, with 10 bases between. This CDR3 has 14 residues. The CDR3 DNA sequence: TGTGCCAGCTCACCCGCCCCGGGGCAAGAGACCCAGTACTTC. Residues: CASSPAPGQETQYF.

The CDR3 nucleotides are TGTGCCAGCAGCTTTGGGACAGGGCTGGGGTTAAATCAGCCCCAGCATTTT. Its translation is CASSFGTGLGLNQPQHF. The V call is TRBV7-9, the J call TRBJ1-5; TRBD1 matches 9 bases. Germline CDR1 SEHNR, CDR2 FQNEAQ (reference sequence). With V trimmed by 3 bases and J by 4 bases, 10 bases remained unmatched. This CDR3 region has 17 residues.

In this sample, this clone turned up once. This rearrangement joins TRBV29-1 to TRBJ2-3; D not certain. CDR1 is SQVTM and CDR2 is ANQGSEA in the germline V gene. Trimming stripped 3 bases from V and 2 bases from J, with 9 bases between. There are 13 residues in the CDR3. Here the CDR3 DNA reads TGCAGCGTTGAGTCCAGGTTCACAGATACGCAGTATTTT. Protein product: CSVESRFTDTQYF.

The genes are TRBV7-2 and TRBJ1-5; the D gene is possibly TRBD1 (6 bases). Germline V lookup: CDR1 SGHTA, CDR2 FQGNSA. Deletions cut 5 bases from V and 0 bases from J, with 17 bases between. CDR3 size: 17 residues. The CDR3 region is CASSVQTGVYSNQPQHF. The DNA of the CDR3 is TGTGCCAGCAGCGTACAGACAGGAGTTTATAGCAATCAGCCCCAGCATTTT.

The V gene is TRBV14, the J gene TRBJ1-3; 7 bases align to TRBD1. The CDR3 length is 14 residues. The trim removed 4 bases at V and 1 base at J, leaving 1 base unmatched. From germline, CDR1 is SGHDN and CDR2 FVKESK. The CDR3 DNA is TGTGCCAGCAGCCGGGACAGATCTGGAAACACCATATATTTT. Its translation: CASSRDRSGNTIYF.

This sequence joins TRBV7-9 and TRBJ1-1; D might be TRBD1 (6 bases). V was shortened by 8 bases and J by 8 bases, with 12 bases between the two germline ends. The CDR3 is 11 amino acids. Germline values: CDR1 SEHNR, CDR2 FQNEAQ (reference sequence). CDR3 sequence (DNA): TGTGCCAGCGGCTGGACAGACGAAGCTTTCTTT. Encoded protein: CASGWTDEAFF.

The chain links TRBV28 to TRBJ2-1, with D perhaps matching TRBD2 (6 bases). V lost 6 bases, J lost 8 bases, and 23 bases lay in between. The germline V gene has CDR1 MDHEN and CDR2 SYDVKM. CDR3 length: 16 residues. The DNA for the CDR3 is TGTGCCAGCAGCCCCTCCGACACGGAAGGGAGGTATGAGCAGTTCTTC. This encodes CASSPSDTEGRYEQFF. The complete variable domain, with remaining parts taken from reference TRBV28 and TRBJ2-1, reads DVKVTQSSRYLVKRTGEKVFLECVQDMDHENMFWYRQDPGLGLRLIYFSYDVKMKEKGDIPEGYSVSREKKERFSLILESASTNQTSMYLCASSPSDTEGRYEQFFGPGTRLTVL.

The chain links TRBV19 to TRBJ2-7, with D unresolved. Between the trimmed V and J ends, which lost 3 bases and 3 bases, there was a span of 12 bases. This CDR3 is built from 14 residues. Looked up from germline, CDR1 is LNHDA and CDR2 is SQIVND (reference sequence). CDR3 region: CASSINPRDYEQYF. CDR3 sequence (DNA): TGTGCCAGTAGTATTAATCCGAGAGACTACGAGCAGTACTTC.

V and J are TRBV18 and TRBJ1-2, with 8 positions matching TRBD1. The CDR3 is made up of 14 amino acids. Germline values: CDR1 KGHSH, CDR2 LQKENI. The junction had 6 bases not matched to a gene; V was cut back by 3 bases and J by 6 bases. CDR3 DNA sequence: TGTGCCAGCTCACCCACCCCGGACAGGGATGGCTACACCTTC. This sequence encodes CASSPTPDRDGYTF. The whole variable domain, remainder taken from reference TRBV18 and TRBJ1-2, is NAGVMQNPRHLVRRRGQEARLRCSPMKGHSHVYWYRQLPEEGLKFMVYLQKENIIDESGMPKERFSAEFPKEGPSILRIQQVVRGDSAAYFCASSPTPDRDGYTFGSGTRLTVV.

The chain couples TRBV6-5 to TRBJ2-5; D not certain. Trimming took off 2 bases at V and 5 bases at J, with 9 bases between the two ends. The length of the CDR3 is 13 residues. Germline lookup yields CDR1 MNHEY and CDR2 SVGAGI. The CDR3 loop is CASSYNSWETQYF. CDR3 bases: TGTGCCAGCAGTTACAACAGCTGGGAGACCCAGTACTTC.

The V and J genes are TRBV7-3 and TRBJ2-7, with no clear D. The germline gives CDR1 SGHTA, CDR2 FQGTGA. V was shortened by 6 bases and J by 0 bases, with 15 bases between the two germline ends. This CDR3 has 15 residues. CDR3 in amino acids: CASRSYQLSSYEQYF. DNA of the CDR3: TGTGCCAGCAGAAGTTACCAACTAAGCTCCTACGAGCAGTACTTC.